Following are 11 T cell receptor beta chains from one sample sequenced in a study of T cell changes during pregnancy in multiple sclerosis. Assay used: immunoSEQ multiplex PCR; TCRdb lists only in-frame clones, some missing. Of more than 40,000 clones listed, about 91% are singletons. Sequencing was performed on CD8+ T cells from peripheral blood mononuclear cells, taken after pregnancy. Receptor source: a female donor with multiple sclerosis, enrolled in a pregnancy study.

This clone was observed a single time. V and J are TRBV27 and TRBJ1-6; the D gene is possibly TRBD1 (6 bases). CDR1 is MNHEY, CDR2 SMNVEV, per germline (reference sequence). The CDR3 has 15 residues. Trimming left V 0 bases short and J 6 bases short, with 9 bases between. The CDR3 DNA reads TGTGCCAGCAGTTTATCAACAGGGTCTAATTCACCCCTCCACTTT. The encoded protein is CASSLSTGSNSPLHF.

The chain combines TRBV7-9 with TRBJ2-5; D call uncertain. CDR1 is SEHNR, CDR2 FQNEAQ, per germline (reference sequence). This CDR3 is 16 amino acids long. Deletions cut 4 bases from V and 0 bases from J, with 15 bases between. In DNA form, the CDR3 reads TGTGCCAGCAGCTCCCACCTAGATGGGTACCAAGAGACCCAGTACTTC. Its translation: CASSSHLDGYQETQYF.

The chain recombines TRBV2 with TRBJ2-3, with TRBD2 matching 7 bases. CDR3 length: 15 amino acids. From germline, CDR1 is SNHLY and CDR2 FYNNEI. The V gene end was trimmed by 4 bases and the J gene end by 6 bases; junction bases not matched to a gene: 10. The CDR3 here is CASSGWGGSGDTQYF. The CDR3 DNA reads as TGTGCCAGCAGTGGGTGGGGCGGGAGTGGGGATACGCAGTATTTT.

J is TRBJ2-1 and V is TRBV9; D might be TRBD1 (5 bases). Between the trimmed V and J ends, which lost 3 bases and 7 bases, there was a span of 8 bases. Germline V gene data show CDR1 as SGDLS and CDR2 as YYNGEE. The CDR3 length is 12 residues. CDR3 loop: CASSGQRNEQFF. In nucleotides, the CDR3 is TGTGCCAGCAGCGGACAGAGAAATGAGCAGTTCTTC.

The V call is TRBV29-1, the J call TRBJ2-7; 11 bases fit TRBD1. V lost 3 bases, J lost 2 bases, and 6 bases stayed unmatched. Germline-derived CDR1 and CDR2 are SQVTM and ANQGSEA. The length of the CDR3 is 15 residues. CDR3 region: CSVERQDRGPYEQYF. The CDR3 region has the DNA TGCAGCGTTGAGCGGCAGGACAGGGGGCCCTACGAGCAGTACTTC.

The chain employs TRBV7-9 and TRBJ2-1, with 8 bases aligning to TRBD1. V gave up 3 bases and J gave up 7 bases; unmatched junction bases: 8. Germline V gene lookup returns CDR1 SEHNR and CDR2 FQNEAQ (reference sequence). The CDR3 runs to 15 residues. The CDR3 loop reads CASSFGQGTENEQFF. In DNA, the CDR3 is TGTGCCAGCAGCTTCGGACAGGGTACGGAAAATGAGCAGTTCTTC.

The rearrangement joins TRBV7-9 to TRBJ2-7; 10 positions agree with TRBD1. Trimming removed 5 bases from V and 4 bases from J; junction bases left unmatched: 11. Germline assignment: CDR1 SEHNR and CDR2 FQNEAQ (reference sequence). The CDR3 is 16 residues long. CDR3 sequence reads: CASSDFSGQGEYEQYF. As DNA, the CDR3 is TGTGCCAGCAGCGACTTCTCCGGACAGGGGGAATACGAGCAGTACTTC.

The chain joins TRBV18 to TRBJ1-5; D may be TRBD1 (5 bases). V lost 3 bases, J lost 7 bases, and 13 bases lay in between. Germline CDR1 and CDR2: KGHSH and LQKENI. CDR3 size: 14 residues. The CDR3 DNA sequence: TGTGCCAGCTCACCCGGGGGTCCCAGGCAGCCCCAGCATTTT. It translates to CASSPGGPRQPQHF.

The chain employs TRBV4-3 and TRBJ1-1, with a weak D call TRBD1 (6 bases). CDR3 size: 14 residues. Germline V gene data show CDR1 as LGHNA and CDR2 as YSLEER. V lost 2 bases and J 1 base, leaving 8 bases between the germline ends. The CDR3 is CASSQSTGNTEAFF. CDR3 DNA sequence: TGCGCCAGCAGCCAATCGACAGGGAACACTGAAGCTTTCTTT.

The chain combines TRBV27 with TRBJ1-2, with 10 bases matching TRBD1. This CDR3 has 16 residues. V dropped 3 bases and J dropped 6; count of bases not matched to a gene: 10. Germline V gives CDR1 MNHEY, CDR2 SMNVEV (reference sequence). The CDR3 region has the DNA TGTGCCAGCAGTTTGGGGACAGGGGAAAGAATTGATGGCTACACCTTC. As protein: CASSLGTGERIDGYTF.

V and J are TRBV4-1 and TRBJ2-6; no clear D gene. Trimming took 0 bases from V and 0 from J, leaving 3 bases between them. CDR1 MGHRA and CDR2 YSYEKL come from the germline V gene. The CDR3 runs 15 residues. The CDR3 spells CASSQDSSGANVLTF. CDR3 sequence (DNA): TGCGCCAGCAGCCAAGACAGCTCTGGGGCCAACGTCCTGACTTTC.